The clone carrying this TCR beta chain was observed a handful of times. Its antigen is not known. Germline values: CDR1 SGHRS, CDR2 YFSETQ. The CDR3 totals 15 residues. V was clipped by 0 bases and J by 2 bases, with 10 bases between them. TCRB transcripts that were expressed got sequenced, as all of the isolated RNA had been reverse transcribed. Assay: immunoSEQ multiplex PCR; the TCRdb copy retains only in-frame clones and omits some. The sample shows roughly 700,000 clones, around 15% of them seen only once. This record comes from a study of beta chain features in type 1 diabetes. Regarding the study as a whole: Type 1 diabetes patients had moderately but significantly shorter TCRB CDR3s in all four CD4+ subsets.

Averaging approximately 0.11 L, one heparinised blood draw came from each individual donor. The chain carries TRBV5-1 and TRBJ2-3; no clear D. The specimen was naive CD4+ T cells from blood. The TCR originated in a man aged 18 to 29 with type 1 diabetes. CDR3 region: CASSLALLSTDTQYF. CDR3 DNA sequence: TGCGCCAGCAGCTTGGCCTTACTCTCCACAGATACGCAGTATTTT.